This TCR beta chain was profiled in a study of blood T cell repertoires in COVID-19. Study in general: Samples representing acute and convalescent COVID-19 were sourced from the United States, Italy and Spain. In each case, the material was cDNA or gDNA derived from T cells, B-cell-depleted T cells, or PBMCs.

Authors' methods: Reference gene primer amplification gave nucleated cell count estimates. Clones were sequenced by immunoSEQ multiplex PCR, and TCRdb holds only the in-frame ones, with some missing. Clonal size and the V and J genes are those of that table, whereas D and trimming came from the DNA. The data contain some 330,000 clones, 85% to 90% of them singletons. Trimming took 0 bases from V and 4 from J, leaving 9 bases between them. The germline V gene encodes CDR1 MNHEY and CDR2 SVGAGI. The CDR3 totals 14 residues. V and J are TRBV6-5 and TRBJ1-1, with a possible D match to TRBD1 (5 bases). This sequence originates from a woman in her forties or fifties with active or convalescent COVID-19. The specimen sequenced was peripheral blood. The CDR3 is CASSYSLGGTEAFF. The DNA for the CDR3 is TGTGCCAGCAGTTACTCGTTGGGGGGCACTGAAGCTTTCTTT.